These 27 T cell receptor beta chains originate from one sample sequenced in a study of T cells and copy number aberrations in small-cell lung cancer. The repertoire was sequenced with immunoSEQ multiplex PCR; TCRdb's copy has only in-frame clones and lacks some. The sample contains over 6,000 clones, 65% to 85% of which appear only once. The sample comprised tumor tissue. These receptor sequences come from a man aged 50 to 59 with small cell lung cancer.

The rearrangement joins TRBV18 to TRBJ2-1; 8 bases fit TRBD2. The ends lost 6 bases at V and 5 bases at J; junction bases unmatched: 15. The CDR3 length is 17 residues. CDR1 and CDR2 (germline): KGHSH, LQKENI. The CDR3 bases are TGTGCCAGCTCGCGATCCGGGACTAGTGGCTCTCACAATGAGCAGTTCTTC. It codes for CASSRSGTSGSHNEQFF.

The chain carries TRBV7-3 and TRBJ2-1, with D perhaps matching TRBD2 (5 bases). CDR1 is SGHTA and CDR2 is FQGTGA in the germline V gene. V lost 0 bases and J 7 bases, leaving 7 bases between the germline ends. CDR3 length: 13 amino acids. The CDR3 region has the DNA TGTGCCAGCAGCTTAACGTGGAGGAATGAGCAGTTCTTC. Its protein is CASSLTWRNEQFF.

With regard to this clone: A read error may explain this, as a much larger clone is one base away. Written as DNA, the CDR3 is TGTGCCAGCTCACTCTCCGGGACCGCAAATCAGCCCCAGCATTTT. It translates to CASSLSGTANQPQHF. This chain links TRBV18 with TRBJ1-5; TRBD1 is a possible D gene (5 bases). CDR1 is KGHSH and CDR2 is LQKENI in the germline V gene. V lost 4 bases, J lost 4 bases, and 14 bases lay in between. The CDR3 totals 15 residues.

CDR3 sequence reads: CASSWPLQGDAEAFF. For the CDR3, the DNA is TGTGCCAGCAGTTGGCCTCTACAGGGGGACGCTGAAGCTTTCTTT. J is TRBJ1-1 and V is TRBV28; 8 bases match TRBD1. CDR3 length: 15 residues. Germline CDR1 is MDHEN and CDR2 is SYDVKM. The V segment lost 4 bases and the J segment 6 bases; nucleotides outside the gene matches: 10.

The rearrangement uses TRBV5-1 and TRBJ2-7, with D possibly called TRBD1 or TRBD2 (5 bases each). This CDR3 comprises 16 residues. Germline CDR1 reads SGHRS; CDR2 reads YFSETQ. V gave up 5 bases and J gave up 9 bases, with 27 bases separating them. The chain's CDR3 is CASSPGTDSFAPRQYF. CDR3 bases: TGCGCCAGCAGTCCAGGGACGGACTCCTTTGCGCCCCGGCAGTACTTC.

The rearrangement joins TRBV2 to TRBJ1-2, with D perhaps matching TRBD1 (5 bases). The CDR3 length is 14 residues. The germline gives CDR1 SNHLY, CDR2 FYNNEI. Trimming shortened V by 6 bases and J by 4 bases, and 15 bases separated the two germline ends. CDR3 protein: CASRLDSSSYGYTF. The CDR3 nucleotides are TGTGCCAGCAGGTTAGACAGTTCCTCCTATGGCTACACCTTC.

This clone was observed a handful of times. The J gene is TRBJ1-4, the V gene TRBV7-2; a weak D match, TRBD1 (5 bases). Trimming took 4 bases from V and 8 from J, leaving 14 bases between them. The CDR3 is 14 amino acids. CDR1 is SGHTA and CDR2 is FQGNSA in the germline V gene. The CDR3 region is CASSSGLAGEKLFF. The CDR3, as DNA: TGTGCCAGCAGCTCAGGATTGGCAGGGGAAAAACTGTTTTTT.

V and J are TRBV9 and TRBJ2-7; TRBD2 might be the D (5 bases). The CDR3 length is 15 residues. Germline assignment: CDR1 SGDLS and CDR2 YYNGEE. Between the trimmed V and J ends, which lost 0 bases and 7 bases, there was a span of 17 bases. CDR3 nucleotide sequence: TGTGCCAGCAGCGTAGGCAAGGGTCCTTCGGGGGAGCAGTACTTC. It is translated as CASSVGKGPSGEQYF.

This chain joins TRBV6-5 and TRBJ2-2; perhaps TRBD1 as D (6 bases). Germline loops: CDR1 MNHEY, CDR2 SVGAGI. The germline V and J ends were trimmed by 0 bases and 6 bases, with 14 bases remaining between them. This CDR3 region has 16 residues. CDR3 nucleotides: TGTGCCAGCAGTTACTCCTTTGGGGGCGGGCCCGGGGAGCTGTTTTTT. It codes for CASSYSFGGGPGELFF.

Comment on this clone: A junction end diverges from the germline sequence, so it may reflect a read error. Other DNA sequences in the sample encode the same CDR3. The CDR3 nucleotides are TGCGCCAGCAGCCGCCTCCTCGCAAGGGGGCTCAACGAGCAGTACTTT. This translates into CASSRLLARGLNEQYF. V is TRBV4-1 and J is TRBJ2-7, with 7 nucleotides matching TRBD1. The CDR3 has 16 residues. CDR1 and CDR2 from the germline V gene are MGHRA and YSYEKL.

The CDR3 protein is CASSSYTDTQYF. CDR3 DNA: TGTGCCAGCAGCTCATACACAGATACGCAGTATTTT. The chain carries TRBV11-1 and TRBJ2-3, with no clear D. Per the germline V gene, CDR1 is SGHAT and CDR2 is FQDESV (reference sequence). Trimming left V 4 bases short and J 2 bases short, with 4 bases between. The length of the CDR3 is 12 residues.

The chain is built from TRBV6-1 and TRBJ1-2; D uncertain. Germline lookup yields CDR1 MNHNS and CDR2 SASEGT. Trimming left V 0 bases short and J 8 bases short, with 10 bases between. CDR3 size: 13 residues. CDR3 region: CASSEAARRGYTF. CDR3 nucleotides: TGTGCCAGCAGTGAAGCGGCCAGGCGGGGCTACACCTTC.

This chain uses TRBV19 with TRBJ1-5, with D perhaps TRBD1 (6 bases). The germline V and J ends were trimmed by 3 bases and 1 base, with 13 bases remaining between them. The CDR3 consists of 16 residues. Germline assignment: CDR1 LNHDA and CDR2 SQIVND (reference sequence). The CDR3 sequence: CASSILARGSNQPQHF. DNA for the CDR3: TGTGCCAGTAGTATTCTGGCCAGGGGAAGCAATCAGCCCCAGCATTTT.

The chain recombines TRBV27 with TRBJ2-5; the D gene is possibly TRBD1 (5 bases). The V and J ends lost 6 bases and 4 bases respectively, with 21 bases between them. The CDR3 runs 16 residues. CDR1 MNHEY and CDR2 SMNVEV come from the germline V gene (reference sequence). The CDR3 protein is CASSQGFAFEVETQYF. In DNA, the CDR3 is TGTGCCAGCAGCCAGGGCTTCGCATTCGAAGTAGAGACCCAGTACTTC.

The CDR3 sequence: CASSQDLTYGNTIYF. CDR3 coding DNA: TGTGCCAGCAGCCAAGATTTAACCTACGGAAACACCATATATTTT. J is TRBJ1-3 and V is TRBV14; D is unclear. V gave up 0 bases and J gave up 4 bases, with 10 bases separating them. Germline assignment: CDR1 SGHDN and CDR2 FVKESK. The CDR3 loop spans 15 amino acids.

DNA of the CDR3: TGTGCCAGCAGCCACCAGAGGGGCGTTTCTGAGCAGTTCTTC. It translates to CASSHQRGVSEQFF. The chain has TRBV11-2 and TRBJ2-1; the D call may be TRBD1 or TRBD2 (5 bases each). Germline CDR1 reads SGHAT; CDR2 reads FQNNGV. The length of the CDR3 is 14 residues. The ends were cut back, 5 bases at V and 9 bases at J, with 17 bases in the middle.

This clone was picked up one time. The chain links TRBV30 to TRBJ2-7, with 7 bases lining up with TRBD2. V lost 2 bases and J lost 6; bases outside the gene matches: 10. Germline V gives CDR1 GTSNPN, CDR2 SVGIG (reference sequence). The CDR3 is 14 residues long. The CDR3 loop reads CAWSKRGLDFEQYF. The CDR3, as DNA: TGTGCCTGGAGTAAGCGGGGACTTGATTTCGAGCAGTACTTC.

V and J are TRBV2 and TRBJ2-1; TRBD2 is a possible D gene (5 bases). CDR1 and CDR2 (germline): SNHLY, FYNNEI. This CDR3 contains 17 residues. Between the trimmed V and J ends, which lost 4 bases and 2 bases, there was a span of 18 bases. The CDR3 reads CASSGLPPETTYNEQFF. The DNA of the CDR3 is TGTGCCAGCAGTGGGCTTCCCCCCGAGACTACCTACAATGAGCAGTTCTTC.

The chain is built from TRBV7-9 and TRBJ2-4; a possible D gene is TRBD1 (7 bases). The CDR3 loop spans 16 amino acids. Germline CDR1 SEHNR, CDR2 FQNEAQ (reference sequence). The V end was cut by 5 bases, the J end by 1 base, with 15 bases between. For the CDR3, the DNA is TGTGCCAGCAGCCCCACCAGGGGGGATGCCAAAAACATTCAGTACTTC. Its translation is CASSPTRGDAKNIQYF.

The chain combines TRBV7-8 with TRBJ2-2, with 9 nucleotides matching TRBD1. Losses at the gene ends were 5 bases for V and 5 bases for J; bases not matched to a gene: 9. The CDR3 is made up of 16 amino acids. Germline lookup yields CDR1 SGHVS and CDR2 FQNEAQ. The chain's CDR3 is CASSLVQGAQTGELFF. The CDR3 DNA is TGTGCCAGCAGCCTTGTACAGGGGGCGCAGACCGGGGAGCTGTTTTTT.

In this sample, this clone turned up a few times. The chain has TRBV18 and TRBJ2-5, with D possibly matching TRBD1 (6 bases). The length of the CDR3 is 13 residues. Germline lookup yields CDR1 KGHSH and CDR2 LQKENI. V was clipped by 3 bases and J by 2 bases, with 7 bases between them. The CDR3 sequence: CASSPGQQETQYF. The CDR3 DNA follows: TGTGCCAGCTCACCCGGACAGCAAGAGACCCAGTACTTC.

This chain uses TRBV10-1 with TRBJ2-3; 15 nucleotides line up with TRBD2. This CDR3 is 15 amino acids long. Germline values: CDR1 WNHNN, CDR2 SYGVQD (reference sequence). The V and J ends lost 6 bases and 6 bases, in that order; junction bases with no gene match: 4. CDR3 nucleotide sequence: TGCGCCAGCAGCGGACTAGCGGGAGGGCAGGATACGCAGTATTTT. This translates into CASSGLAGGQDTQYF.

CDR3 protein: CASSETTGSYEQYF. The DNA of the CDR3 is TGTGCCAGCAGCGAAACGACAGGGTCCTACGAGCAGTACTTC. The chain uses TRBV28 and TRBJ2-7, with TRBD1 identical over 7 bases. V dropped 6 bases and J dropped 1; count of bases not matched to a gene: 6. Germline V gives CDR1 MDHEN, CDR2 SYDVKM. The CDR3 has 14 residues.

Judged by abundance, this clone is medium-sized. CDR3 coding DNA: TGTGCCAGCAGTTTTAGGAACTACGAGCAGTACTTC. The encoded protein is CASSFRNYEQYF. The rearrangement joins TRBV28 to TRBJ2-7, with D unclear. The germline CDR1 and CDR2 sequences are MDHEN and SYDVKM. This CDR3 is 12 amino acids long. Trimming left V 3 bases short and J 3 bases short, with 6 bases between.

The CDR3 bases are TGCAGCGTTGCGGAAGCTGAAGCTTTCTTT. Protein: CSVAEAEAFF. The J gene is TRBJ1-1, the V gene TRBV29-1, with D unresolved. CDR3 length: 10 amino acids. Trimming shortened V by 4 bases and J by 6 bases, and 6 bases separated the two germline ends. The germline V gene encodes CDR1 SQVTM and CDR2 ANQGSEA.

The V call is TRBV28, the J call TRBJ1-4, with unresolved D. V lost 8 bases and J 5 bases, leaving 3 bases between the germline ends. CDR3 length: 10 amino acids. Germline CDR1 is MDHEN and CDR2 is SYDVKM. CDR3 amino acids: CASGNEKLFF. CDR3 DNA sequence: TGTGCCAGCGGGAATGAAAAACTGTTTTTT.

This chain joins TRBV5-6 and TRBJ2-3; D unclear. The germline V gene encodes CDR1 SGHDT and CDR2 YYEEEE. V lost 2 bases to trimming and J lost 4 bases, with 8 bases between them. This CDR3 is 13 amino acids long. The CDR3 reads CASSFGSSDTQYF. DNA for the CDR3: TGTGCCAGCAGCTTCGGTAGCTCAGATACGCAGTATTTT.